The T cell receptor beta chain under discussion was sequenced for a study of shared clonotypes between healthy human individuals (TCRdb year 2020). Turning to the overall study: Three men and two women, aged 18 to 49 years, made up the cohort. For each donor, CD4 naive and CD4 memory were each given three plates, CD8 naive was given two plates, and CD8 memory was given one plate. Blood TCR repertoires of four to six healthy adults were deeply sequenced to estimate repertoire size and the extent of clonotype sharing between individuals. To increase sequencing depth and limit assay-specific biases, TCR repertoire library preparation and sequencing were carried out by different laboratories using diverse techniques. Between about 0.94 and 8.9 billion PBMCs per donor were obtained by leukapheresis.

The full study reports these points: Sampling was limited to blood, and TCR repertoires in tissue likely differ from TCR repertoires in blood. Compared with non-shared clonotypes, clonotypes shared by all four sorted-subset donors had higher generation probabilities. Across four donors, about 5.2% of naive CD4, around 3.5% of naive CD8, around 2.1% of memory CD4, and approximately 0.4% of memory CD8 clonotypes were shared. Because the study included only a small number of donors, the genetic and exposure-history diversity represented was limited. Pairwise subsampling indicated that sequencing depth was expected to affect the degree of clonotype sharing among donors. Larger estimated clonotype richness was generally found for naive subsets than for memory subsets. Incomplete sequencing was indicated by rarefaction of sorted-subset datasets, despite the large sequencing depth.

Between the V and J ends, shortened by 2 bases and 0 bases respectively, the junction contains 12 bases. From its cysteine to its phenylalanine, the CDR3 spans 16 amino acids. Only the CDR3 region is kept as DNA, spanning 48 bases read in frame from base 1. CDR1 and CDR2 were assigned from the germline V gene as SGDLS and YYNGEE. CD8 naive samples consisted of CD45RO-negative cells that were positively selected for CCR7, yielding a CD45RA+CCR7+ population without TemRA cells. The donors were healthy, HIV-negative adults with no recently reported acute infections or vaccinations. All donors were Caucasian adults living in Nashville, Tennessee, USA. After blood collection by leukapheresis, PBMCs were isolated using Ficoll-Histopaque density gradient centrifugation and then cryopreserved in the vapor phase of liquid nitrogen. Analytical flow cytometry was used to check the purity and quantity of every magnetically sorted T cell population. From each sorted fraction, genomic DNA was isolated and quantified by UV absorbance on a Nanodrop 2000c.

For this clone: Its antigen is unknown. No base quality values were provided; no much bigger clone lies one nucleotide off.

TCR CDR3 regions were amplified from genomic DNA by multiplex PCR using the deep immunoSEQ assay. Genomic DNA extracted from each cell subset was distributed evenly over all wells of several immunoSEQ 96-well plates, and each plate served as one replicate. For sorted subsets, approximately 210 ng of genomic DNA, equivalent to around 31,000 T cell genomes, went into each replicate PCR. The purified libraries were quantified using a Qubit 3.0 fluorometer, sized with a Bioanalyzer 2100, and then quantified again using the KAPA Library Quantification kit. A separate single-read 150-cycle Illumina NextSeq 550 flow cell was used to sequence each immunoSEQ 96-well plate. Under the source paper's analysis protocol: Because only junctional sequences without quality scores were contained in the immunoSEQ output, filtering matching that applied to full-length reads could not be performed. Sequences were annotated with PyIR, a Python wrapper for IgBLAST v1.9, using IMGT germline references to assign V/J genes and CDR3. Reads were filtered out if the reads had weak V/J assignments (E-value above 1e-6), no CDR3, stop codons, out-of-frame junctions, or ambiguous translated residues. V3J clonotypes were defined by identical inferred V gene, J gene, and CDR3 amino acid sequence. Percentage overlap between repertoires was computed as shared unique clonotypes divided by the size of the smaller repertoire. Richness of each repertoire was evaluated using RTK rarefaction, the Chao1 estimator, and Recon v2.1 estimates of unobserved clonotypes. OLGA was used to compute generation probabilities for all TCRbeta clonotypes that the gDNA method yielded from a handful of donors. Entries here come from immuneACCESS through TCRdb and include only in-frame sequences with V and J called. Some clones fail to appear in such tables; in the studies checked, an unresolved V gene covers under half of the shortfall, and the cause of the remainder is unknown. The D gene and trimming were derived from the DNA, and the V and J assignments and clone size from that table. In this sample the table shows about 2 million clones, roughly 95% of which occur a single time. The leading ten clones occupy about 1.1% of the sample.

The sequenced sample consisted of naive CD8+ T cells sorted from blood. Per the publication, the cell subset or site label means: CD45RA+CCR7+. The TCR originated in a man aged 18 to 29 in good health. Here the chain combines TRBV9 and TRBJ2-1; a tentative D call is TRBD2 (6 bases match). The base sequence is TGTGCCAGCAGCGTCCGGACTACATTCTCCTACAATGAGCAGTTCTTC. It codes for CASSVRTTFSYNEQFF.